This T cell receptor (beta chain) was sequenced during a study of a mutant IDH1 vaccine in newly diagnosed glioma. Across the study: In some groups vaccination began 4-6 weeks post-radiotherapy; others received it with temozolomide. Previous treatment comprised radiotherapy, temozolomide, or both, mostly both.

About this clone itself: Its target is not known.

Sequenced by immunoSEQ multiplex PCR; TCRdb stores in-frame clones only, minus some. The sample has 84,000 or so clones; 75% to 90% are singletons. Time point: week 47, end of study. What each vaccine dose contained was 300 ug of mutant IDH1 20-mer peptide, accompanied by topical imiquimod. Administration of eight vaccinations to patients took place in weeks 1, 3, 5, 7, 11, 15, 19, 23. The donors' diagnosis was new WHO grade 3 or 4 astrocytoma that was IDH1-mutant and ATRX-lost. This CDR3 spans 14 amino acids. Trimming took 4 bases from V and 4 from J; bases not matched to a gene: 4. CDR1 is MNHEY, CDR2 SMNVEV, per germline (reference sequence).

The sample in question was PBMCs, obtained from a glioma patient whose treatment included an IDH1 peptide vaccine. The sequence was obtained from a middle-aged man with glioma. The chain uses TRBV27 and TRBJ1-1; 9 bases are a match to TRBD1. CDR3 loop: CASSSLGQGTEAFF. The DNA of the CDR3 is TGTGCCAGCAGTTCCCTGGGACAGGGCACTGAAGCTTTCTTT.